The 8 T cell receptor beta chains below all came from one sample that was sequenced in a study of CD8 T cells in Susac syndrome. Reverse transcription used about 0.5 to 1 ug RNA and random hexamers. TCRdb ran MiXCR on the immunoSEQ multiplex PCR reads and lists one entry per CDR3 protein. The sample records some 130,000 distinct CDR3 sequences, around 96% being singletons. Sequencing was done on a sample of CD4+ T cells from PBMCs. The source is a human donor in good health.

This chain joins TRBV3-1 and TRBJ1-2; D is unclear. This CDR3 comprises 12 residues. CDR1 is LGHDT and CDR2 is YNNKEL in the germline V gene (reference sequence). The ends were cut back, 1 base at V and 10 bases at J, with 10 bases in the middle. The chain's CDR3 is CASSQGGRTYTF. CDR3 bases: TGTGCCAGCAGCCAAGGCGGACGGACCTACACCTTC.

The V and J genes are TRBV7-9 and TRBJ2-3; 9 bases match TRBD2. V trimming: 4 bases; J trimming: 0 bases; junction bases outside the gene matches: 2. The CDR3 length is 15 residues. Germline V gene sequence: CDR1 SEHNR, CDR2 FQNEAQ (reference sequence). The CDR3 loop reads CASSSGLASTDTQYF. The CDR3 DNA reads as TGTGCCAGCAGCTCAGGACTAGCGAGCACAGATACGCAGTATTTT.

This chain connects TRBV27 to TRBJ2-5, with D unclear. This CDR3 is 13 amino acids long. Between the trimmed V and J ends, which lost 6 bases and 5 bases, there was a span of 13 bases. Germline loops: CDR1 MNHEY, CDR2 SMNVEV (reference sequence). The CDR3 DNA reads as TGTGCCAGCAGGCCCTGGGGATCCGAGACCCAGTACTTC. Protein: CASRPWGSETQYF.

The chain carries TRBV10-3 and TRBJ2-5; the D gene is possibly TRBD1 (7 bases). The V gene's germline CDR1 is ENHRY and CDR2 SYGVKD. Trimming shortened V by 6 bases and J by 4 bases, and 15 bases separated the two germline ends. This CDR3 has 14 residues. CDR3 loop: CAISRGGTAETQYF. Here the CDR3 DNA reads TGTGCCATCAGCCGCGGAGGGACAGCAGAGACCCAGTACTTC.

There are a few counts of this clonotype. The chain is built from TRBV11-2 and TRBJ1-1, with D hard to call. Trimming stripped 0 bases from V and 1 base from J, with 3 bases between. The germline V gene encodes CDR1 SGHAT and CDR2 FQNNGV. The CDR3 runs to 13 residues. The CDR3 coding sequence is TGTGCCAGCAGCTTAGAACAGAACACTGAAGCTTTCTTT. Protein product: CASSLEQNTEAFF.

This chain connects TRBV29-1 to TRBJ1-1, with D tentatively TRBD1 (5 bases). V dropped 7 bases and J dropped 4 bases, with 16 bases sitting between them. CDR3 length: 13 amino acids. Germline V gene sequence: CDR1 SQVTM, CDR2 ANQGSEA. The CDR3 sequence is CSGTTVLRTEAFF. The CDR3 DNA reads TGCAGCGGCACGACAGTGCTGCGCACTGAAGCTTTCTTT.

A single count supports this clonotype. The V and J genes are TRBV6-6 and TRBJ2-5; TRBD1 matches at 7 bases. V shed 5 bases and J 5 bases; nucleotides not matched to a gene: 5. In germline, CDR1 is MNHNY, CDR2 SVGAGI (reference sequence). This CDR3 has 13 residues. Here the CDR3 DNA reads TGTGCCAGCAGTCACAGGGGCCGGGAGACCCAGTACTTC. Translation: CASSHRGRETQYF.

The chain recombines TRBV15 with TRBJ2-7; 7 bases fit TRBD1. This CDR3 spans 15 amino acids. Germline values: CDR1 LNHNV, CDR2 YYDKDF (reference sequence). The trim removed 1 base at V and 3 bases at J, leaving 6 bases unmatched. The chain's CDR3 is CATSRATGTLYEQYF. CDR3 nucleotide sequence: TGTGCCACCAGCAGAGCGACAGGGACCCTCTACGAGCAGTACTTC.